Each of the 16 T cell receptor beta chains below was sequenced from the same sample in a study of blood T cells in healthy people across ages. With a J-beta primer mix and a sample-barcoded 5' primer, a second PCR ran roughly 7 to 11 cycles. TCRdb re-called the 5' RACE reads with MiXCR, one entry per CDR3 protein. This sample has approximately 680,000 distinct CDR3 sequences; 32% occur once, and the top ten carry 15%. Sequencing was performed on blood. The receptors originated from a woman aged 80 or over in good health.

Comment on this clonotype: One end of the junction does not line up with germline, which may come from a read error. The gene calls are TRBV10-3 and TRBJ2-5, with D unclear. Per the germline V gene, CDR1 is ENHRY and CDR2 is SYGVKD. CDR3 size: 13 residues. The CDR3, as DNA: TGTGTCATCAGTGAGTCGGGTAAAGAGACCCAGTACTTC. The encoded protein is CVISESGKETQYF.

With regard to this clonotype: This may be a read error, as it is one base from a much larger clone. This chain connects TRBV6-5 to TRBJ2-4; TRBD1 matches at 7 bases. The CDR3 sequence is 12 residues long. V shed 6 bases and J 13 bases; nucleotides not matched to a gene: 9. Per the germline V gene, CDR1 is MNHEY and CDR2 is SVGAGI. CDR3 loop: CASSRGIEEQYF. As DNA, the CDR3 is TGTGCCAGCAGCAGGGGGATTGAGGAGCAGTACTTC.

At least ten counts were recorded for this clonotype. The rearrangement links TRBV5-1 to TRBJ2-5; TRBD1 or TRBD2 may be the D gene (5 bases each). Germline CDR1 SGHRS, CDR2 YFSETQ. Trimming cost V 2 bases and J 2 bases, with 13 bases left between them. The CDR3 has 15 residues. The CDR3 DNA follows: TGCGCCAGCAGCTTTGGGGGTAACTTACAAGAGACCCAGTACTTC. Amino acid sequence: CASSFGGNLQETQYF.

This clonotype appeared many times. This chain links TRBV6-6 with TRBJ2-7; tentatively, D is TRBD1 or TRBD2 (5 bases each). The ends were cut back, 0 bases at V and 6 bases at J, with 12 bases in the middle. Germline V gene sequence: CDR1 MNHNY, CDR2 SVGAGI (reference sequence). This CDR3 contains 14 residues. The CDR3 loop is CASSYSGTVPEQYF. The CDR3 DNA reads TGTGCCAGCAGTTACTCCGGGACCGTACCCGAGCAGTACTTC.

The J gene is TRBJ1-1, the V gene TRBV19; D may be TRBD1 (6 bases). The CDR3 spans 16 residues. Trimming shortened V by 5 bases and J by 6 bases, and 22 bases separated the two germline ends. The germline CDR1 and CDR2 sequences are LNHDA and SQIVND (reference sequence). DNA of the CDR3: TGTGCCAGTAGTGCCCAAACCCTTCAGGGGTCGGCTGAAGCTTTCTTT. It encodes CASSAQTLQGSAEAFF.

The sample holds a few counts of this clonotype. A read error may produce the germline difference seen at one junction end. The V gene is TRBV9, the J gene TRBJ2-1; no definite D call. Looked up from germline, CDR1 is SGDLS and CDR2 is YYNGEE. This CDR3 has 16 residues. This CDR3 reads CASSVRSQDAYNERFF. CDR3 coding DNA: TGTGCCAGCAGCGTAAGGTCTCAAGATGCTTACAATGAGCGGTTCTTC.

This clonotype was seen at least ten times. The chain recombines TRBV4-1 with TRBJ2-7, with D tentatively TRBD1 or TRBD2 (7 bases each). The CDR3 is made up of 16 amino acids. CDR1 is MGHRA and CDR2 is YSYEKL in the germline V gene. Trimming left V 5 bases short and J 1 base short, with 18 bases between. Written as DNA, the CDR3 is TGCGCCAGCAGCGAGGGGGAGGGGGCCCCTTCCTACGAGCAGTACTTC. It translates to CASSEGEGAPSYEQYF.

This clonotype was counted a few times. A read error may explain this, as a much larger clone is one base away. CDR3 DNA sequence: TGTGCCAGCAGCTCGGACCTTTACAATGAGCAGTACTTC. Translated: CASSSDLYNEQYF. This chain links TRBV5-4 with TRBJ2-7; D is unclear. Germline loops: CDR1 SGHNT, CDR2 YYREEE (reference sequence). Trimming removed 3 bases at V and 7 bases at J, with 14 bases between. The CDR3 extends over 13 amino acids.

This clonotype occurred a few times. V is TRBV12-3 or TRBV12-4 and J is TRBJ1-3; no firm D call. V dropped 6 bases and J dropped 0 bases, with 15 bases sitting between them. CDR3 length: 16 amino acids. CDR3 region: CASSQWTGSSGNTIYF. In nucleotides, the CDR3 is TGTGCCAGCAGCCAGTGGACGGGAAGCTCTGGAAACACCATATATTTT.

Many counts were recorded for this clonotype. The chain uses TRBV20-1 and TRBJ2-1, with 8 bases identical to TRBD2. The CDR3 runs 12 residues. The ends lost 4 bases at V and 8 bases at J; junction bases unmatched: 4. Germline assignment: CDR1 DFQATT and CDR2 SNEGSKA (reference sequence). CDR3 DNA: TGCAGTGCTACCGGGACTAGAGATGAGCAGTTCTTC. It codes for CSATGTRDEQFF.

This clonotype occurred a few times. This rearrangement joins TRBV10-3 to TRBJ1-1, with D possibly matching TRBD1 (6 bases). This CDR3 region has 14 residues. Germline V lookup: CDR1 ENHRY, CDR2 SYGVKD. The V end was cut by 4 bases, the J end by 2 bases, with 11 bases between. CDR3 bases: TGTGCCATCAGTGTCCCCGGGGGCAACACTGAAGCTTTCTTT. The encoded protein is CAISVPGGNTEAFF.

Worth noting for this clonotype: A read error may account for a junction end that differs from germline. The V gene is TRBV5-1, the J gene TRBJ2-7; D possibly uses TRBD1 or TRBD2 (5 bases each). This CDR3 has 13 residues. Germline values: CDR1 SGHRS, CDR2 YFSETQ. The CDR3 DNA sequence: TGCGTCAGCAGCTGGGACGTAGCCTACGAGCAGTACTTC. Translating it yields CVSSWDVAYEQYF.

The chain employs TRBV5-1 and TRBJ1-1; D gene ambiguous. Germline V lookup: CDR1 SGHRS, CDR2 YFSETQ. V was cut by 4 bases and J by 5 bases, with 18 bases left in between. The CDR3 loop spans 15 amino acids. CDR3 amino acids: CASSPRTRDVTEAFF. CDR3 nucleotides: TGCGCCAGCAGCCCCCGGACCCGGGATGTTACTGAAGCTTTCTTT.

This clonotype was picked up many times. The chain recombines TRBV5-6 with TRBJ2-6; D remains unclear. Germline CDR1 is SGHDT and CDR2 is YYEEEE. The CDR3 has 15 amino acids. The ends were cut back, 1 base at V and 9 bases at J, with 14 bases in the middle. The CDR3 region is CASSLLRIELNVLTF. The CDR3 DNA sequence: TGTGCCAGCAGCTTGTTACGGATCGAGCTCAACGTCCTGACTTTC.

This clonotype has a handful of counts. The chain carries TRBV4-2 and TRBJ1-4, with D unresolved. This CDR3 has 16 amino acids. Germline values: CDR1 LGHNA, CDR2 YNFKEQ. Trimming pared 0 bases from V and 3 bases from J, leaving 11 bases between. The CDR3 sequence is CASSQDRQLPNEKLFF. CDR3 DNA sequence: TGTGCCAGCAGCCAAGATCGTCAGCTGCCTAATGAAAAACTGTTTTTT.

This clonotype has just a few counts. Being one base from a much bigger clone, this may be a read error. The rearrangement joins TRBV2 to TRBJ1-6; 11 positions agree with TRBD1. The germline CDR1 and CDR2 sequences are SNHLY and FYNNEI. The CDR3 covers 15 residues. The CDR3 region has the DNA TGTGCCAGCAGTCCCCGGGACAGGGGGAATTCACCCCCCCACTTT. It yields the protein CASSPRDRGNSPPHF.